One T cell receptor beta chain is described in this entry. Sequencing used immunoSEQ multiplex PCR; TCRdb keeps in-frame clones, though not all of them. The table includes more than 35,000 clones, around 93% detected once. The data are from a study of T cell changes during pregnancy in multiple sclerosis. Germline CDR1 and CDR2: SGDLS and YYNGEE. The CDR3 is 16 amino acids. The J segment lost 5 bases and the V segment lost 0 bases, leaving 8 bases of the junction unmatched. The V gene is TRBV9, the J gene TRBJ2-5; 9 bases map to TRBD2. The source is a female donor in good health, enrolled as a control in a pregnancy study. The source material was CD4+ T cells from peripheral blood mononuclear cells, sampled in the third trimester of pregnancy. The CDR3 coding sequence is TGTGCCAGCAGCGTAGCGGGGGCGGGAGGGGGGGAGACCCAGTACTTC. Amino acids: CASSVAGAGGGETQYF.